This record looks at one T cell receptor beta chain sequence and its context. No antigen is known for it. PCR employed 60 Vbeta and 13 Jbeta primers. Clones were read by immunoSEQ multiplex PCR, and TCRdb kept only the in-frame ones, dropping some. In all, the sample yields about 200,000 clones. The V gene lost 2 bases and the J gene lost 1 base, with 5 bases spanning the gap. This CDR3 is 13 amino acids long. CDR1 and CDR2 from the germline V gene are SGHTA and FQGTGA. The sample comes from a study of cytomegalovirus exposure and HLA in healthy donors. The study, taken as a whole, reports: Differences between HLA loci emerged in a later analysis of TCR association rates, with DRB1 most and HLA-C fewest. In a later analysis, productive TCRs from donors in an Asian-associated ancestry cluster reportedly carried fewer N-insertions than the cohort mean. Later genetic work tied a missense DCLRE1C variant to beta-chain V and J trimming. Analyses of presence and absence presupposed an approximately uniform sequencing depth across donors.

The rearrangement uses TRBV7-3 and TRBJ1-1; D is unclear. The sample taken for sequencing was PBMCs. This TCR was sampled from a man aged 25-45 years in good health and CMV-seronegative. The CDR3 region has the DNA TGTGCCAGCAGCTTACAGGAGAACACTGAAGCTTTCTTT. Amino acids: CASSLQENTEAFF. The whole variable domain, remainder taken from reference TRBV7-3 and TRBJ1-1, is GAGVSQTPSNKVTEKGKYVELRCDPISGHTALYWYRQSLGQGPEFLIYFQGTGAADDSGLPNDRFFAVRPEGSVSTLKIQRTERGDSAVYLCASSLQENTEAFFGQGTRLTVV.